Below are 2 T cell receptor beta chains sequenced from a single sample in a study of Graves' ophthalmopathy and Graves' hyperthyroidism. Amplifying from RNA transcripts, the study obtained TCR beta CDR3 regions. First-round RT-PCR with HTBI primers preceded a second-round multiplex PCR. TCRdb used MiXCR to reprocess the multiplex PCR reads, holding one entry per CDR3 protein. Of fewer than 600,000 distinct CDR3 sequences listed, roughly 14% were seen once; the top ten hold 9.8%. The specimen was blood. The receptors originated from a young woman with Graves' ophthalmopathy.

This clonotype was counted ten times or more. The V gene is TRBV11-2, the J gene TRBJ2-7; D possibly corresponds to TRBD2 (6 bases). Germline V gives CDR1 SGHAT, CDR2 FQNNGV. V shed 0 bases and J shed 1 base, with 13 bases lying between them. CDR3 length equals 16 residues. CDR3 DNA: TGTGCCAGCAGCTTAGAATCCGGGAGTGTGTCCTACGAGCAGTACTTC. Residues: CASSLESGSVSYEQYF.

The chain has TRBV20-1 and TRBJ2-7; 11 nucleotides align to TRBD1. This CDR3 region has 15 residues. V was clipped by 3 bases and J by 2 bases; unmatched bases: 6. CDR1 and CDR2 from the germline V gene are DFQATT and SNEGSKA (reference sequence). The CDR3 DNA follows: TGCAGTGCTAGGTCTCCGGGACAGGGGGCCTACGAGCAGTACTTC. Its translation: CSARSPGQGAYEQYF.